This T cell receptor beta chain was recovered during a study of blood T cell repertoires in COVID-19. Study-wide context: Sites across the United States, Italy and Spain contributed samples from acute and convalescent COVID-19. T cells, B-cell-depleted T cells, or PBMCs supplied cDNA or gDNA.

J lost 5 bases, V lost 0 bases, and 8 bases had no gene match. Germline V CDR1 and CDR2: LNHNV, YYDKDF (reference sequence). The CDR3 loop spans 16 amino acids. As handled by the study authors: From reference gene primer amplification, estimates of nucleated cell counts were derived. Repertoires were generated with immunoSEQ multiplex PCR, while TCRdb's copy carries only in-frame clones and drops some. The DNA gave D and trimming, while V, J and clone size come from that table. The repertoire has under 250,000 clones, just over 85% of them found once; the top ten carry under 1.5%. This TCR came from an elderly man with acute or convalescent COVID-19. Sequenced: peripheral blood. V is TRBV15 and J is TRBJ2-3; 7 positions match TRBD2. DNA of the CDR3: TGTGCCACCAGCAGAGATGGGGGACCTAGCGGAGATACGCAGTATTTT. This translates into CATSRDGGPSGDTQYF.